This T cell receptor (beta chain) was recorded in a study of T cell responses to AZD1222 COVID-19 vaccine. Notes on the study in general: Repertoires were collected only later (after the peak T cell response had occurred). At 160-218 and 743-854, vaccine-associated CD4 TCRs were dominant, and they spanned spike. Rises in breadth and depth of Spike-specific TCRs came after two AZD1222 doses.

Repertoires were generated with immunoSEQ multiplex PCR, while TCRdb's copy carries only in-frame clones and drops some. Here the sample spans under 200,000 clones, 85% to 95% being singletons. Germline V CDR1 and CDR2: SGHRS, YFSETQ. After removal of 5 bases from V and 10 bases from J, the junction contained 8 bases not matched to a gene. This CDR3 is built from 15 residues. A word on this clone: The target antigen is unknown.

The chain employs TRBV5-1 and TRBJ2-1, with 14 bases lining up with TRBD2. Sequencing used peripheral blood, obtained on day 0 of AZD1222 vaccination. This TCR was sampled from an adult in good health. The CDR3 region has the DNA TGCGCCAGCAGATACTCCGGGACTAGCGGGGGAGAGCAGTTCTTC. The encoded protein is CASRYSGTSGGEQFF.